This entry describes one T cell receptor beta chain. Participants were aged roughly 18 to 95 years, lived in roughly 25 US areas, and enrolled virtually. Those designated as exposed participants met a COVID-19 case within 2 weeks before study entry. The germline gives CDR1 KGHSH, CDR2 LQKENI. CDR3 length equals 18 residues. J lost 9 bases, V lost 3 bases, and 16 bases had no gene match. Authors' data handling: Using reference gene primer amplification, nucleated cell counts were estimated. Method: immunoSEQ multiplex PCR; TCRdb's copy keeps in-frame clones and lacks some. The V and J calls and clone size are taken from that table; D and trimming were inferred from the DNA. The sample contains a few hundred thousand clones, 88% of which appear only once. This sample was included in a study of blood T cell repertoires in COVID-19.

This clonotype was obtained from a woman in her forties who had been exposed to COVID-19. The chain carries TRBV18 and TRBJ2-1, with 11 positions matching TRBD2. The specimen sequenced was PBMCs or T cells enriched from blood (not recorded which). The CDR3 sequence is CASSPLQGLAAGGGEQFF. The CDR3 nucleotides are TGTGCCAGCTCACCCCTACAGGGACTAGCGGCCGGGGGGGGTGAGCAGTTCTTC.